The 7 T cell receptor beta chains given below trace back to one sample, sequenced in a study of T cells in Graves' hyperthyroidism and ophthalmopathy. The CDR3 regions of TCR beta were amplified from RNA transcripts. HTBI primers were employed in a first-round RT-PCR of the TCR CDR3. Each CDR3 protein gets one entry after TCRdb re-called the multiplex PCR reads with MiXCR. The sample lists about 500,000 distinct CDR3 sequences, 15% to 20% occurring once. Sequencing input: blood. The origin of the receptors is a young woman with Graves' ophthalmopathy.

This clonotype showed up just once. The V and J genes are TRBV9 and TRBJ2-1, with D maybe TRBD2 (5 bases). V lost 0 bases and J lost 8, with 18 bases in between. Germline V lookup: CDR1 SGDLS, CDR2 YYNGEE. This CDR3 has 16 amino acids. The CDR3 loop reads CASSVERAGSNYEQFF. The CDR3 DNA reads TGTGCCAGCAGCGTAGAGAGGGCCGGGTCTAACTATGAGCAGTTCTTC. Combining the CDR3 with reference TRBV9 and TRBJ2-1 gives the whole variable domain DSGVTQTPKHLITATGQRVTLRCSPRSGDLSVYWYQQSLDQGLQFLIQYYNGEERAKGNILERFSAQQFPDLHSELNLSSLELGDSALYFCASSVERAGSNYEQFFGPGTRLTVL.

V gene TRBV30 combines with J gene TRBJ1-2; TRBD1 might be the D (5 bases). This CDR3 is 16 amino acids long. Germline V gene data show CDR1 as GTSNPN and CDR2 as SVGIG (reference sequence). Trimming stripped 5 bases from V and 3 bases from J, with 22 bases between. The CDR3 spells CAWDPRGLGHHYGYTF. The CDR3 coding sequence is TGTGCCTGGGACCCCCGGGGCCTAGGTCATCACTATGGCTACACCTTC.

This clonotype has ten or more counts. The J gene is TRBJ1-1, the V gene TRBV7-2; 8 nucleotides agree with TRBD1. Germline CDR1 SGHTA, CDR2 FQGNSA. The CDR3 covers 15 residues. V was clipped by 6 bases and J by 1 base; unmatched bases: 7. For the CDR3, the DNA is TGTGCCAGCAGACTGACAGGGGCGAGGAACACTGAAGCTTTCTTT. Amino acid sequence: CASRLTGARNTEAFF.

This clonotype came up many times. CDR3 DNA sequence: TGTGCCAGCAGCCAGATCCAGGGGAATGAAGCTTTCTTT. Amino acids: CASSQIQGNEAFF. This sequence joins TRBV3-1 and TRBJ1-1; D is possibly TRBD1 (6 bases). CDR3 size: 13 residues. The V end lost 3 bases, the J end lost 7 bases, and 12 bases lay between the germline ends. Germline assignment: CDR1 LGHDT and CDR2 YNNKEL (reference sequence).

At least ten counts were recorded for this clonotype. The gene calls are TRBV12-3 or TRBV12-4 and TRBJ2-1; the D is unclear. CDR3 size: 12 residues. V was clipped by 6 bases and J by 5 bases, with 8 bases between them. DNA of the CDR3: TGTGCCAGCAGCCTTCCCCACAATGAGCAGTTCTTC. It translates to CASSLPHNEQFF.

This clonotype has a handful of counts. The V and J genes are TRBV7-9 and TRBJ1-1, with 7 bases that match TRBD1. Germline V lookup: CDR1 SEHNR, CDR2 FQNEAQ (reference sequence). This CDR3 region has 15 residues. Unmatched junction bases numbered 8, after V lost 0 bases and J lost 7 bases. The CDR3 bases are TGTGCCAGCAGCTTAGCCCGCACAGGGGTGGGTGAAGCTTTCTTT. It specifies CASSLARTGVGEAFF.

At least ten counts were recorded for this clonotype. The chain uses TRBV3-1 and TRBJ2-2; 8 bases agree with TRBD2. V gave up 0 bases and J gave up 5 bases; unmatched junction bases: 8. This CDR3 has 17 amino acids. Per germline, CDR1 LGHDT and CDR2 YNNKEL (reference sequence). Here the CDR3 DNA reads TGTGCCAGCAGCCAAGATGGGGGAGCGGGAGTAACCGGGGAGCTGTTTTTT. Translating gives CASSQDGGAGVTGELFF. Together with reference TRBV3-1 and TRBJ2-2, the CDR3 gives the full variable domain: DTAVSQTPKYLVTQMGNDKSIKCEQNLGHDTMYWYKQDSKKFLKIMFSYNNKELIINETVPNRFSPKSPDKAHLNLHINSLELGDSAVYFCASSQDGGAGVTGELFFGEGSRLTVL.